This TCR beta chain was sequenced in a study of siplizumab effects on memory and regulatory T cells. TCRdb keeps only in-frame clones here, not all; method: immunoSEQ multiplex PCR. Of about 87,000 clones listed, 94% are singletons. Germline-derived CDR1 and CDR2 are SGHVS and FNYEAQ. This CDR3 spans 14 amino acids. The germline V and J ends were trimmed by 1 base and 7 bases, with 10 bases remaining between them. The receptor comes from a human donor in good health. Sequenced sample: non-Treg CD4+ T cells sorted from blood. The chain couples TRBV7-6 to TRBJ1-4; D might be TRBD1 (6 bases). In DNA form, the CDR3 reads TGTGCCAGCAGCTTAGGGGGGACACCTGAAAAACTGTTTTTT. It specifies CASSLGGTPEKLFF. The full variable domain, with the rest looked up from reference TRBV7-6 and TRBJ1-4, is GAGVSQSPRYKVTKRGQDVALRCDPISGHVSLYWYRQALGQGPEFLTYFNYEAQQDKSGLPNDRFSAERPEGSISTLTIQRTEQRDSAMYRCASSLGGTPEKLFFGSGTQLSVL.